Shown below are 8 T cell receptor beta chains from a single sample sequenced in a study of T cells in localized non-small cell lung cancer. Measured with immunoSEQ multiplex PCR; TCRdb has only the in-frame clones, and not every one. The table lists about 72,000 clones, about 81% of them singletons. Specimen: peripheral blood, collected before any cancer treatment. Every receptor here comes from a female donor at least 60 years old with stage I lung adenocarcinoma.

The CDR3 region has the DNA TGCGCCAGCAGCCCAAGATTGGGCTCCTACAATGAGCAGTTCTTC. Residues: CASSPRLGSYNEQFF. V usage is TRBV4-1 and J usage is TRBJ2-1; D gene ambiguous. V was clipped by 4 bases and J by 0 bases, with 10 bases between them. Germline CDR1 MGHRA, CDR2 YSYEKL. CDR3 length: 15 amino acids.

The chain has TRBV7-2 and TRBJ2-7; either TRBD1 or TRBD2 may fit D (5 bases each). This CDR3 has 13 residues. The germline V and J ends were trimmed by 8 bases and 3 bases, with 14 bases remaining between them. Germline V gives CDR1 SGHTA, CDR2 FQGNSA. CDR3 DNA sequence: TGTGCCAGCGGCTCAGGGAGAGGCTACGAGCAGTACTTC. As protein: CASGSGRGYEQYF.

This clone was seen a handful of times. The V call is TRBV28, the J call TRBJ2-7; 8 bases align to TRBD2. The CDR3 has 15 residues. The V segment lost 7 bases and the J segment 3 bases; nucleotides outside the gene matches: 11. Looked up from germline, CDR1 is MDHEN and CDR2 is SYDVKM. In nucleotides, the CDR3 is TGTGCCAGCACCGAACTAAGCGGGGGAGTCTACGAGCAGTACTTC. Translating it yields CASTELSGGVYEQYF.

J is TRBJ2-3 and V is TRBV19, with D maybe TRBD2 (5 bases). Deletions cut 1 base from V and 9 bases from J, with 17 bases between. This CDR3 is 15 amino acids long. Germline CDR1 and CDR2: LNHDA and SQIVND (reference sequence). In DNA, the CDR3 is TGTGCCAGTAGTATAGGGGAGACCCCCTCTTACACGCAGTATTTT. It is translated as CASSIGETPSYTQYF.

Comments on this clone: Germline is not matched at one junction end, which may reflect a read error. The chain uses TRBV7-9 and TRBJ2-5; a possible D gene is TRBD2 (5 bases). Germline loops: CDR1 SEHNR, CDR2 FQNEAQ (reference sequence). This CDR3 has 16 amino acids. The DNA for the CDR3 is TGTGCCAGCAGCCTAGCTGGCGGACCAATCCAAGAGACCCAGTACTTC. It is translated as CASSLAGGPIQETQYF.

The rearrangement joins TRBV11-2 to TRBJ2-7; D gene ambiguous. CDR1 SGHAT and CDR2 FQNNGV come from the germline V gene. The V gene lost 0 bases and the J gene lost 7 bases, with 10 bases spanning the gap. There are 13 residues in the CDR3. This chain's CDR3 is CASSLERALEQYF. The DNA of the CDR3 is TGTGCCAGCAGCTTAGAACGGGCCTTGGAGCAGTACTTC.

The V gene is TRBV11-3, the J gene TRBJ2-1; D possibly corresponds to TRBD2 (6 bases). Looked up from germline, CDR1 is SGHNT and CDR2 is YENEEA. Trimming removed 4 bases at V and 9 bases at J, with 16 bases between. The CDR3 is 14 amino acids. This chain's CDR3 is CASSSSRGVGEQFF. In DNA form, the CDR3 reads TGTGCCAGCAGCTCCTCCCGCGGGGTGGGTGAGCAGTTCTTC.

The rearrangement joins TRBV10-2 to TRBJ1-2; TRBD1 aligns across 8 bases. The CDR3 has 15 amino acids. Germline assignment: CDR1 WSHSY and CDR2 SAAADI. V gave up 0 bases and J gave up 8 bases; unmatched junction bases: 8. CDR3 protein: CASSESYGQGRGYTF. The CDR3 bases are TGCGCCAGCAGTGAGTCTTACGGACAGGGTCGAGGCTACACCTTC.